This section outlines one TCR beta chain sequence together with its context. What it binds is unknown. This table comes from immunoSEQ multiplex PCR, and its TCRdb copy is limited to in-frame clones, with some not included. This sample has 40,000 to 55,000 clones; roughly nine tenths occur once, and the top ten carry 16%. The sample is drawn from a study of OX40 agonist ivuxolimab in advanced cancers. About the research overall: Ivuxolimab, which is an agonistic anti-OX40 (CD134) antibody, was administered to the patients.

Trimming left V 5 bases short and J 5 bases short, with 29 bases between. From germline, CDR1 is SGHRS and CDR2 YFSETQ. CDR3 length: 19 amino acids. Overall study results and limits: It was not determined which antigens were specifically recognized by the peripheral T cells that had undergone clonal expansion. At 0.1 to 3.0 mg/kg and by week 6, CD4+ and CD8+ T cells in the blood had expanded clonally. More expanded clones were found, on average, in CD8+ than in CD4+ T cells.

The input for sequencing was CD4+ or CD8+ T cells sorted from blood, taken in a trial of the OX40 agonist ivuxolimab. The rearrangement joins TRBV5-1 to TRBJ2-1, with D perhaps TRBD1 or TRBD2 (6 bases each). The clonotype comes from an adult with an advanced solid tumor such as melanoma, head and neck, liver or kidney cancer. CDR3 sequence: CASRKVSAGGRRGNNEQFF. The CDR3 nucleotides are TGCGCCAGCAGAAAAGTGTCGGCGGGTGGGCGGAGGGGGAACAATGAGCAGTTCTTC. Using reference TRBV5-1 and TRBJ2-1 for the parts outside the CDR3, the full variable domain is KAGVTQTPRYLIKTRGQQVTLSCSPISGHRSVSWYQQTPGQGLQFLFEYFSETQRNKGNFPGRFSGRQFSNSRSEMNVSTLELGDSALYLCASRKVSAGGRRGNNEQFFGPGTRLTVL.